This is a list of T cell receptor beta chains from one sample in a study of CD8 T cells in Susac syndrome. One entry per CDR3 protein, called by TCRdb with MiXCR from the immunoSEQ multiplex PCR reads. Of around 280,000 distinct CDR3 sequences listed, approximately 85% are singletons. The source material was CD8+ T cells from PBMCs. These TCRs come from a human donor with multiple sclerosis. Both conserved end residues are part of each CDR3. A D gene is named only where the DNA matches it firmly. Size tells how often a clone was seen (once, few, many) or the class of an expanded clone, and some rows leave it out.

abundance,d_gene,v_gene,j_gene,CDR3aa,CDR3nt
NA,NA,TRBV28,TRBJ1-4,CASSRPKLQLFF,TGTGCCAGCAGCCGCCCGAAGCTTCAACTGTTTTTT
NA,NA,TRBV12-3/TRBV12-4,TRBJ2-1,CASSFRREDEQFF,TGTGCCAGCAGTTTCAGGCGAGAGGATGAGCAGTTCTTC
few,NA,TRBV5-6,TRBJ1-1,CASSLAQLEAFF,TGTGCCAGCAGCTTGGCCCAGCTAGAAGCTTTCTTT
NA,NA,TRBV19,TRBJ1-2,CASSSRVDNYGYTF,TGTGCCAGTAGTTCCAGGGTAGATAACTATGGCTACACCTTC
NA,NA,TRBV27,TRBJ1-2,CASSKGYGYTF,TGTGCCAGCTCCAAGGGTTATGGCTACACCTTC
NA,TRBD1,TRBV7-2,TRBJ1-2,CASSLGTVFPYGYTF,TGTGCCAGCAGCCTTGGGACAGTTTTTCCCTATGGCTACACCTTC
NA,NA,TRBV5-4,TRBJ2-7,CASSLEAGVEQYF,TGTGCCAGCAGCTTGGAAGCAGGGGTCGAGCAGTACTTC
NA,NA,TRBV5-6,TRBJ2-7,CASSLGLRAYEQYF,TGTGCCAGCAGCTTAGGCCTCAGGGCCTACGAGCAGTACTTC
NA,NA,TRBV2,TRBJ1-2,CASSEGGALNYGYTF,TGTGCCAGCAGTGAAGGAGGAGCTTTGAACTATGGCTACACCTTC
NA,TRBD1,TRBV27,TRBJ2-7,CASSRGQGHEQYF,TGTGCCAGCAGTAGAGGACAGGGGCATGAGCAGTACTTC
once,NA,TRBV25-1,TRBJ1-2,CASSELPGYGYTF,TGTGCCAGCAGTGAATTGCCAGGTTATGGCTACACCTTC
NA,NA,TRBV7-9,TRBJ2-5,CASSLASPPAQYF,TGTGCCAGCAGCTTGGCTAGCCCTCCGGCCCAGTACTTC
NA,TRBD2,TRBV11-2,TRBJ2-2,CASSLAPGGDTRYTGELFF,TGTGCCAGCAGCTTAGCCCCGGGAGGGGACACAAGATACACCGGGGAGCTGTTTTTT
NA,NA,TRBV12-3/TRBV12-4,TRBJ2-1,CASYFAGGGGEQFF,TGTGCCAGCTATTTTGCCGGAGGGGGGGGTGAGCAGTTCTTC
NA,NA,TRBV7-9,TRBJ1-5,CASSSSTGSNQPQHF,TGTGCCAGCAGCTCGTCAACAGGTAGCAATCAGCCCCAGCATTTT
NA,NA,TRBV12-3/TRBV12-4,TRBJ1-1,CASSLRGLTEAFF,TGTGCCAGCAGTTTACGGGGGCTCACTGAAGCTTTCTTT
NA,NA,TRBV27,TRBJ2-1,CASMPGGTYNEQFF,TGTGCCAGCATGCCAGGAGGAACCTACAATGAGCAGTTCTTC
NA,NA,TRBV2,TRBJ2-7,CASSSTSTPPYEQYF,TGTGCCAGCAGTTCTACTAGCACCCCCCCCTACGAGCAGTACTTC
once,NA,TRBV27,TRBJ1-2,CASAKDSFYYGYTF,TGTGCCAGCGCCAAGGACAGTTTCTACTATGGCTACACCTTC
NA,NA,TRBV4-2,TRBJ2-7,CASSQDPVGTYEQYF,TGTGCCAGCAGCCAAGATCCAGTAGGGACCTACGAGCAGTACTTC
NA,NA,TRBV20-1,TRBJ2-1,CSALWGGNEQFF,TGCAGTGCCCTATGGGGAGGCAATGAGCAGTTCTTC
NA,NA,TRBV7-6,TRBJ2-7,CASSGNRVAFYEQYF,TGTGCCAGCAGCGGTAACAGGGTTGCCTTTTACGAGCAGTACTTC
NA,NA,TRBV20-1,TRBJ1-1,CSASGTRLDTEAFF,TGCAGTGCTAGCGGTACCCGACTGGACACTGAAGCTTTCTTT
NA,TRBD2,TRBV7-9,TRBJ2-5,CASSLGASGQEAQYF,TGTGCCAGCAGCTTAGGCGCTAGCGGCCAAGAGGCCCAGTACTTC
NA,NA,TRBV5-1,TRBJ2-7,CASSPPAGTYEQYF,TGCGCCAGCAGCCCACCGGCAGGGACCTACGAGCAGTACTTC
NA,NA,TRBV4-2,TRBJ1-1,CAGSLGGVRTEAFF,TGTGCCGGCAGCCTCGGCGGGGTCCGCACTGAAGCTTTCTTT
NA,NA,TRBV7-2,TRBJ2-3,CASSLEGLPDTQYF,TGTGCCAGCAGCTTAGAGGGCCTGCCGGATACGCAGTATTTT
NA,TRBD2,TRBV20-1,TRBJ2-1,CSASHPPTSGTIPNEQFF,TGCAGTGCTAGTCACCCTCCGACTAGCGGGACAATCCCCAATGAGCAGTTCTTC
NA,NA,TRBV24-1,TRBJ2-4,CATSDSRSGENIQYF,TGTGCCACCAGTGATTCCCGTTCAGGGGAAAACATTCAGTACTTC
NA,TRBD1,TRBV12-3/TRBV12-4,TRBJ1-3,CASIKTGVSPGNTIYF,TGTGCCAGCATTAAAACAGGGGTAAGCCCTGGAAACACCATATATTTT
NA,NA,TRBV28,TRBJ1-2,CASSTSGTFYGYTF,TGTGCCAGCAGCACGTCGGGGACTTTCTATGGCTACACCTTC
NA,TRBD1,TRBV6-1,TRBJ2-7,CASRETGHEQYF,TGTGCCAGCCGAGAGACAGGGCACGAGCAGTACTTC
NA,TRBD1,TRBV7-6,TRBJ2-5,CASSLGQGVGETQYF,TGTGCCAGCAGCTTAGGTCAGGGGGTGGGAGAGACCCAGTACTTC
few,NA,TRBV4-2,TRBJ1-5,CASSQGNQPQHF,TGTGCCAGCAGCCAAGGCAATCAGCCCCAGCATTTT
NA,TRBD2,TRBV7-9,TRBJ2-7,CASSGRAPEQYF,TGTGCCTCTAGCGGGAGGGCGCCCGAACAGTACTTC
NA,TRBD2,TRBV7-9,TRBJ2-1,CASSWNPVAGYDNEQFF,TGTGCCAGCAGCTGGAACCCCGTAGCGGGATACGACAATGAGCAGTTCTTC
NA,NA,TRBV30,TRBJ1-2,CAWSVQGSNYGYTF,TGTGCCTGGAGTGTTCAGGGGTCTAACTATGGCTACACCTTC
NA,TRBD2,TRBV4-2,TRBJ2-3,CASSQDPAGEADTQYF,TGTGCCAGCAGCCAAGATCCGGCGGGAGAAGCAGATACGCAGTATTTT
few,TRBD2,TRBV7-6,TRBJ2-1,CASSLLADYNEQFF,TGTGCCAGCAGCTTACTAGCGGACTACAATGAGCAGTTCTTC
few,NA,TRBV6-1,TRBJ2-3,CASSELEISTDTQYF,TGTGCCAGCAGTGAATTAGAGATTAGCACAGATACGCAGTATTTT
NA,NA,TRBV6-2/TRBV6-3,TRBJ2-1,CASSWTQLQEQFF,TGTGCCAGCAGTTGGACCCAGCTTCAGGAACAGTTCTTC
NA,NA,TRBV5-1,TRBJ2-1,CASSISGRYNEQFF,TGCGCCAGCAGCATATCGGGACGGTACAATGAGCAGTTCTTC
NA,NA,TRBV4-1,TRBJ1-1,CASSQRQLNTEAFF,TGCGCCAGCAGCCAGAGACAGTTAAACACTGAAGCTTTCTTT
NA,NA,TRBV12-3/TRBV12-4,TRBJ1-3,CASSPPVMGGNTIYF,TGTGCCAGCAGTCCCCCGGTCATGGGAGGAAACACCATATATTTT
NA,NA,TRBV9,TRBJ1-1,CASSVYWNTEAFF,TGTGCCAGCAGCGTATATTGGAACACTGAAGCTTTCTTT
NA,NA,TRBV4-1,TRBJ2-1,CASSPRLGNEQFF,TGTGCCAGCAGTCCTCGGTTGGGCAATGAGCAGTTCTTC